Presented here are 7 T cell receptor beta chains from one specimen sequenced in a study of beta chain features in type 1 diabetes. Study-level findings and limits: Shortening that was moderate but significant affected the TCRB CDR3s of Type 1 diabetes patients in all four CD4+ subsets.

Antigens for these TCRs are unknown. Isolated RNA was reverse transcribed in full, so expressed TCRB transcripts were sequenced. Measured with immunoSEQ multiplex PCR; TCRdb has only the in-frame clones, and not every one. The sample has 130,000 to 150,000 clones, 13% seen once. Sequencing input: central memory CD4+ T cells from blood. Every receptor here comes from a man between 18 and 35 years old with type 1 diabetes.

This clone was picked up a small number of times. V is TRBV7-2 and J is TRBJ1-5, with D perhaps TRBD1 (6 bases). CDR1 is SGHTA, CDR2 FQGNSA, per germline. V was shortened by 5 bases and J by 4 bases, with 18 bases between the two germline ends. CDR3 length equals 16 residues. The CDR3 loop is CASSPRVGAENQPQHF. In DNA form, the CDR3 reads TGTGCCAGCAGCCCTCGGGTGGGGGCAGAAAATCAGCCCCAGCATTTT.

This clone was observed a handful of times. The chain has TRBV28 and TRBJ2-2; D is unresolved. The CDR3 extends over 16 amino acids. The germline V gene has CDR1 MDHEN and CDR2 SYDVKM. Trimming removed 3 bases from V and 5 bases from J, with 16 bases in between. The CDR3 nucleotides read TGTGCCAGCAGTTTCCCGGCAAACCAGAGGACCGGGGAGCTGTTTTTT. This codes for CASSFPANQRTGELFF.

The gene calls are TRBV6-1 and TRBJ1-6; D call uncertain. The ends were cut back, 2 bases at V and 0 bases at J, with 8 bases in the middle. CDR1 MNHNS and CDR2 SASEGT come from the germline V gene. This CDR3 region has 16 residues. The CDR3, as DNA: TGTGCCAGCAGTGAACCGGAAAGCTCCTATAATTCACCCCTCCACTTT. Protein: CASSEPESSYNSPLHF.

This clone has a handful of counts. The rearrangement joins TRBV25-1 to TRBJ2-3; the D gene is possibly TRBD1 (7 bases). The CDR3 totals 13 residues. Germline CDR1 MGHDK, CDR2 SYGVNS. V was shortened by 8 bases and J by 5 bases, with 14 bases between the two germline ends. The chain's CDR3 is CASGGGERDTQYF. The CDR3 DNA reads TGTGCCAGCGGAGGGGGCGAGAGAGATACGCAGTATTTT.

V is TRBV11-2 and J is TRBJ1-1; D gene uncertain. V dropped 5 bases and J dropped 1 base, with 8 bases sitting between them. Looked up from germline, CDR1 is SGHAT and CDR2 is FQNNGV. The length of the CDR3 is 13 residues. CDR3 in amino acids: CASSPRPNTEAFF. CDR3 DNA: TGTGCCAGCAGCCCGCGCCCGAACACTGAAGCTTTCTTT.

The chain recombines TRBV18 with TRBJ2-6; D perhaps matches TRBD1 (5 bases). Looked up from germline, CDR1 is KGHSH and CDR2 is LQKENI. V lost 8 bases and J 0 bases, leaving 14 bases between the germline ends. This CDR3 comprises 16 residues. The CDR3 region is CASGPYRFSGANVLTF. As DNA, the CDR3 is TGTGCCAGCGGCCCGTACAGGTTCTCTGGGGCCAACGTCCTGACTTTC.

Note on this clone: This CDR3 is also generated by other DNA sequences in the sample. The CDR3 reads CSARLNEKLFF. CDR3 nucleotides: TGCAGTGCTAGACTTAATGAAAAACTGTTTTTT. The chain is built from TRBV20-1 and TRBJ1-4; D not resolved. The CDR3 has 11 residues. Germline-derived CDR1 and CDR2 are DFQATT and SNEGSKA (reference sequence). The V gene lost 2 bases and the J gene lost 4 bases, with 2 bases spanning the gap.